One and the same sample provided the 16 T cell receptor beta chains below, sequenced in a study of blood T cell repertoires in COVID-19. Some clones are missing from TCRdb's copy, which holds only in-frame ones; the method was immunoSEQ multiplex PCR. The data hold over 250,000 clones, with roughly nine tenths observed a single time. The sequencing sample was made of PBMCs or T cells enriched from blood (not recorded which). The receptors were sampled from a man between 60 and 70 years old who had recovered from COVID-19.

J is TRBJ1-6 and V is TRBV28; the D gene is possibly TRBD1 (5 bases). Trimming left V 6 bases short and J 6 bases short, with 15 bases between. The CDR3 contains 15 residues. Germline CDR1 MDHEN, CDR2 SYDVKM. The CDR3 reads CASRQDRFSNSPLHF. CDR3 DNA sequence: TGTGCCAGCAGACAAGACAGATTTTCTAATTCACCCCTCCACTTT. The entire variable domain, with the rest obtained from reference TRBV28 and TRBJ1-6, is as follows: DVKVTQSSRYLVKRTGEKVFLECVQDMDHENMFWYRQDPGLGLRLIYFSYDVKMKEKGDIPEGYSVSREKKERFSLILESASTNQTSMYLCASRQDRFSNSPLHFGNGTRLTVT.

The gene calls are TRBV6-1 and TRBJ1-1; D ambiguous. This CDR3 spans 16 amino acids. V was trimmed by 0 bases and J by 8 bases, leaving 19 bases between them. Per germline, CDR1 MNHNS and CDR2 SASEGT. The CDR3 DNA reads as TGTGCCAGCAGTGAAGCGAGGTTTTTTCTGGCCTCCGAAGCTTTCTTT. It encodes CASSEARFFLASEAFF.

This clone was recorded only once. CDR3 loop: CASTRGGTNYGYTF. In DNA, the CDR3 is TGTGCCAGCACCCGCGGAGGAACTAACTATGGCTACACCTTC. This chain links TRBV2 with TRBJ1-2; D ambiguous. The CDR3 covers 14 residues. The V and J ends lost 7 bases and 0 bases respectively, with 12 bases between them. Germline CDR1 SNHLY, CDR2 FYNNEI. The whole variable domain, remainder taken from reference TRBV2 and TRBJ1-2, is EPEVTQTPSHQVTQMGQEVILRCVPISNHLYFYWYRQILGQKVEFLVSFYNNEISEKSEIFDDQFSVERPDGSNFTLKIRSTKLEDSAMYFCASTRGGTNYGYTFGSGTRLTVV.

The rearrangement links TRBV6-5 to TRBJ2-5; TRBD1 agrees at 8 bases. This CDR3 comprises 15 residues. Germline V gives CDR1 MNHEY, CDR2 SVGAGI. After removal of 2 bases from V and 4 bases from J, the junction contained 6 bases not matched to a gene. CDR3 amino acids: CASSYRRGPVETQYF. CDR3 nucleotide sequence: TGTGCCAGCAGTTACCGCAGGGGGCCGGTAGAGACCCAGTACTTC.

This clone was counted once. The chain links TRBV10-2 to TRBJ1-5; D gene unclear. Germline V gives CDR1 WSHSY, CDR2 SAAADI. Deletions cut 6 bases from V and 8 bases from J, with 14 bases between. The CDR3 is 13 residues long. CDR3 DNA: TGCGCCAGCAGCAAAAACTTCCCGGAGCCCCAGCATTTT. This translates into CASSKNFPEPQHF.

The genes are TRBV5-1 and TRBJ1-2; maybe TRBD1 (6 bases). The CDR3 is 15 amino acids. Per germline, CDR1 SGHRS and CDR2 YFSETQ. The V end lost 0 bases, the J end lost 3 bases, and 12 bases lay between the germline ends. Written as DNA, the CDR3 is TGCGCCAGCAGCTTGGGGACAGCTATGGACTATGGCTACACCTTC. This translates into CASSLGTAMDYGYTF.

V is TRBV2 and J is TRBJ1-5; D ambiguous. The CDR3 length is 13 residues. The germline gives CDR1 SNHLY, CDR2 FYNNEI. Trimming pared 3 bases from V and 4 bases from J, leaving 7 bases between. This CDR3 is CASSETENQPQHF. The CDR3 DNA reads as TGTGCCAGCAGTGAGACGGAGAATCAGCCCCAGCATTTT. Filled out from reference TRBV2 and TRBJ1-5, the complete variable domain reads EPEVTQTPSHQVTQMGQEVILRCVPISNHLYFYWYRQILGQKVEFLVSFYNNEISEKSEIFDDQFSVERPDGSNFTLKIRSTKLEDSAMYFCASSETENQPQHFGDGTRLSIL.

V is TRBV10-2 and J is TRBJ2-3, with D maybe TRBD2 (7 bases). Germline V gene data show CDR1 as WSHSY and CDR2 as SAAADI. Trimming took 0 bases from V and 4 from J, leaving 17 bases between them. The CDR3 has 17 amino acids. The CDR3 region is CASSESRSPGGADTQYF. The CDR3 nucleotides read TGCGCCAGCAGTGAGTCGCGTTCACCGGGGGGCGCAGATACGCAGTATTTT.

This clone occurred a few times. The chain recombines TRBV19 with TRBJ1-5, with 8 positions matching TRBD1. CDR3 length: 16 residues. Germline V gene sequence: CDR1 LNHDA, CDR2 SQIVND (reference sequence). V shed 6 bases, J shed 1 base, and the junction held 8 bases outside the gene matches. In DNA form, the CDR3 reads TGTGCCAGTAGCCTGACAGGGGTTGGGAGCAATCAGCCCCAGCATTTT. It yields the protein CASSLTGVGSNQPQHF.

This rearrangement joins TRBV4-2 to TRBJ2-1, with D possibly TRBD2 on 5 matching bases. This CDR3 is built from 16 residues. The V gene lost 0 bases and the J gene lost 0 bases, with 9 bases spanning the gap. Germline V lookup: CDR1 LGHNA, CDR2 YNFKEQ. For the CDR3, the DNA is TGTGCCAGCAGCCAAGATACAGCGGTCTCCTACAATGAGCAGTTCTTC. The encoded protein is CASSQDTAVSYNEQFF.

The rearrangement joins TRBV7-2 to TRBJ2-1; 9 bases fit TRBD2. The germline gives CDR1 SGHTA, CDR2 FQGNSA. CDR3 length: 15 amino acids. Trimming took 5 bases from V and 7 from J; bases not matched to a gene: 9. The DNA for the CDR3 is TGTGCCAGCAGCAAAAAGCGGGAGGTAGAAAATGAGCAGTTCTTC. As protein: CASSKKREVENEQFF.

The rearrangement joins TRBV9 to TRBJ2-7; maybe TRBD1 (5 bases). The CDR3 is made up of 15 amino acids. The ends were cut back, 2 bases at V and 0 bases at J, with 12 bases in the middle. Germline values: CDR1 SGDLS, CDR2 YYNGEE. CDR3 coding DNA: TGTGCCAGCAGCGTTGCAGACAGTAGCTCCTACGAGCAGTACTTC. This gives the protein CASSVADSSSYEQYF.

The count of this clone is one. The rearrangement links TRBV9 to TRBJ1-4, with 8 bases that match TRBD1. The J segment lost 7 bases and the V segment lost 0 bases, leaving 11 bases of the junction unmatched. The CDR3 has 17 residues. CDR1 is SGDLS and CDR2 is YYNGEE in the germline V gene. The DNA of the CDR3 is TGTGCCAGCAGCGTAGGCAGGGGGCGGAGTCCTTCTGAAAAACTGTTTTTT. Residues: CASSVGRGRSPSEKLFF.

J is TRBJ1-1 and V is TRBV5-1; D might be TRBD1 (6 bases). With 0 bases removed from V and 2 bases from J, the gap between germline ends came to 8 bases. Germline loops: CDR1 SGHRS, CDR2 YFSETQ. The CDR3 consists of 14 residues. The CDR3 DNA is TGCGCCAGCAGCTTGGACAGGGTTAACACTGAAGCTTTCTTT. Its translation is CASSLDRVNTEAFF. The full variable domain, its missing parts supplied by reference TRBV5-1 and TRBJ1-1, is KAGVTQTPRYLIKTRGQQVTLSCSPISGHRSVSWYQQTPGQGLQFLFEYFSETQRNKGNFPGRFSGRQFSNSRSEMNVSTLELGDSALYLCASSLDRVNTEAFFGQGTRLTVV.

The V call is TRBV6-1, the J call TRBJ2-1, with TRBD2 matching 12 bases. The germline V gene encodes CDR1 MNHNS and CDR2 SASEGT. The V and J ends lost 1 base and 8 bases, in that order; junction bases with no gene match: 3. The CDR3 runs 15 residues. CDR3 sequence: CASSEETSGSYEQFF. CDR3 DNA sequence: TGTGCCAGCAGTGAAGAGACTAGCGGGAGCTATGAGCAGTTCTTC.

The rearrangement links TRBV7-9 to TRBJ1-4; 9 bases agree with TRBD1. The CDR3 loop spans 15 amino acids. The trim removed 5 bases at V and 8 bases at J, leaving 9 bases unmatched. The germline CDR1 and CDR2 sequences are SEHNR and FQNEAQ (reference sequence). CDR3 amino acids: CASSLEGTGREKLFF. The CDR3 DNA reads TGTGCCAGCAGCCTAGAGGGGACAGGGAGAGAAAAACTGTTTTTT.